Presented here are 2 T cell receptor beta chains from one specimen sequenced in a study of cytomegalovirus exposure and HLA in healthy donors. With 60 Vbeta and 13 Jbeta primers, the PCR was carried out. Sequencing was performed with immunoSEQ multiplex PCR; in TCRdb, only in-frame clones are kept and a portion is missing. The repertoire holds more than 95,000 clones, with 83% as singletons. The sample taken for sequencing was PBMCs. Receptors originate from a woman aged 40 to 50 in good health and CMV-seropositive.

This clone was observed a few times. One junction end disagrees with the germline gene, perhaps due to a read error. The V and J genes are TRBV11-2 and TRBJ1-1; perhaps TRBD1 as D (5 bases). CDR3 length: 13 residues. CDR1 is SGHAT and CDR2 is FQNNGV in the germline V gene. CDR3 in DNA: TGTGCCAGCAGCGTAGACAGGAACACTGAAGCTTTCTTT. Residues: CASSVDRNTEAFF.

This chain connects TRBV30 to TRBJ2-7; the D gene is possibly TRBD2 (6 bases). Germline V CDR1 and CDR2: GTSNPN, SVGIG (reference sequence). The CDR3 is made up of 11 amino acids. Trimming pared 1 base from V and 10 bases from J, leaving 11 bases between. In DNA, the CDR3 is TGTGCCTGGAGTGAGGGACTTCTCCAGTACTTC. Its protein product is CAWSEGLLQYF. Full variable domain (rest looked up from reference TRBV30 and TRBJ2-7): SQTIHQWPATLVQPVGSPLSLECTVEGTSNPNLYWYRQAAGRGLQLLFYSVGIGQISSEVPQNLSASRPQDRQFILSSKKLLLSDSGFYLCAWSEGLLQYFGPGTRLTVT.